The following is a TCR beta chain sequence with its context. No antigen is known for it. No base-level quality is on record; no much larger clone is a single base apart. The library was made by PCR. This sample was sequenced with an Illumina MiSeq. Using fastp at Q25 and MiXCR, TCRdb reprocessed the public reads and kept productive beta chains. Every CDR3 protein is listed once, alongside the most common genes and DNA of its rows. This sample has 10,000 or so distinct CDR3 sequences in its table, and roughly 34% of those were observed once. Around 5.9% of the sample is taken by the ten largest. The data derive from a study of regulatory and conventional T cells in breast cancer (dated by TCRdb to between 2015 and 2017). Counted from cysteine to phenylalanine, this CDR3 has 15 amino acids. CDR3 DNA is the only sequence kept; it has 45 bases, read in frame from the first base. V is pared back by 1 base and J by 8 bases, with 18 bases lying between the germline termini. The germline V gene specifies SGHRS as CDR1 and YFSETQ as CDR2.

The sequenced sample consisted of conventional T cells from blood. The origin of this receptor is a male donor in good health. This chain joins TRBV5-1 to TRBJ1-1; the best D guess is TRBD1, with 5 bases matching. The bases are TGCGCCAGCAGCTTGAGCTCGCGGGGCGAAGGAGAAGCTTTCTTT. Its coded protein is CASSLSSRGEGEAFF. The full variable domain, with segments outside the CDR3 supplied by the reference TRBV5-1 and TRBJ1-1 proteins, appears as KAGVTQTPRYLIKTRGQQVTLSCSPISGHRSVSWYQQTPGQGLQFLFEYFSETQRNKGNFPGRFSGRQFSNSRSEMNVSTLELGDSALYLCASSLSSRGEGEAFFGQGTRLTVV.